This TCR beta chain stems from a study of T-cell memory formation after mild COVID-19. The germline V gene encodes CDR1 SNHLY and CDR2 FYNNEI. With 7 bases removed from V and 2 bases from J, the gap between germline ends came to 11 bases. This CDR3 region has 14 residues. General observations from the study: Among clones contracting day 15 to 85, CD4/CD8 was balanced, whereas later expanders leaned CD4+.

Details on this clonotype: No antigen is known for it.

Employing constant-segment primers, 5'RACE generated TCR alpha and TCR beta cDNA libraries bearing sample barcodes and UMIs. TCRdb recomputed calls from the 5' RACE reads with MiXCR, one row per CDR3 protein. The sample consists of a few hundred thousand distinct CDR3 sequences, roughly an eighth of them appearing once. Specimen: PBMCs or a T cell subset sorted from them (not recorded which). This rearrangement joins TRBV2 to TRBJ2-2, with D possibly being TRBD2 (6 bases). This clonotype was obtained from a man aged 18 to 30 who had mild COVID-19 (a few samples of this study predate the infection). Cell type and time point are not known. The CDR3 bases are TGTGCCAGCACCGGGGGTGGAAACACCGGGGAGCTGTTTTTT. It codes for CASTGGGNTGELFF.